The rows below give T cell receptor beta chains drawn from one sample of a study of T-cell memory formation after mild COVID-19. TCRdb ran MiXCR on the 5' RACE reads and lists one entry per CDR3 protein. This table holds 250,000 to 350,000 distinct CDR3 sequences, 15% found once. What was sequenced was PBMCs or a T cell subset sorted from them (not recorded which). The receptors here all came from a young man who had mild COVID-19 (a few samples of this study predate the infection). Cell type and time point are not known. CDR3s leave out the opening cysteine and the closing phenylalanine or tryptophan. The order of the fields is CDR3 length, V gene, J gene, CDR3 protein.

13	TRBV10-3	TRBJ1-5	AISEYGQGAEAQH
11	TRBV6-5	TRBJ1-2	ASRPTGGYGYT
11	TRBV6-5	TRBJ2-7	ASSPASSYEQY
12	TRBV12-3/TRBV12-4	TRBJ1-1	ASSFAGTHTEAF
13	TRBV4-1	TRBJ2-4	ASSAGPGGADIQY
14	TRBV5-1	TRBJ2-3	ASSLTSGTGADTQY
17	TRBV5-1	TRBJ2-3	ASSLAAASGAASTDTQY
13	TRBV4-3	TRBJ2-2	ASSQGVSGGRELF
13	TRBV7-2	TRBJ2-5	ASSLSATGQETQY
12	TRBV20-1	TRBJ2-4	SARTGGTKNIQY
12	TRBV6-6	TRBJ1-4	ASSSFEKSEKLF
11	TRBV20-1	TRBJ2-4	SARRVSKNIQY
14	TRBV5-6	TRBJ1-6	ASSRGQGMSNSPLH
11	TRBV27	TRBJ2-7	ASSPPVGYEQY
11	TRBV5-1	TRBJ1-1	ASSLGPSLGAF
12	TRBV5-4	TRBJ1-1	ASSLGGVHTEAF
12	TRBV7-9	TRBJ1-6	ASSPGGGNSPLH
12	TRBV6-1	TRBJ2-7	ASSFRGSAREQY
10	TRBV11-2	TRBJ1-1	ASSRVLAEAF
14	TRBV7-8	TRBJ2-3	ASSETGPRSTDTQY
13	TRBV7-9	TRBJ2-1	ASSLALATYNEQF
12	TRBV7-9	TRBJ1-3	LTGTGLSGNTIY
13	TRBV5-6	TRBJ2-3	ASSLGDRDSGTQY
9	TRBV19	TRBJ1-1	ASEENTEAF
11	TRBV4-3	TRBJ2-2	ASSPELSGELF
15	TRBV11-2	TRBJ1-6	ASSLPGTGKYNSPLH
9	TRBV30	TRBJ2-5	AWSTPGTQY
10	TRBV7-9	TRBJ1-2	ASSSSIQRYT
12	TRBV28	TRBJ2-1	ASTQSGDVNEQF
9	TRBV24-1	TRBJ2-2	ATAEGEELF
13	TRBV7-2	TRBJ2-3	ASRESTGATDTQY
14	TRBV6-5	TRBJ2-7	ASSYSKFGLGYEQY
13	TRBV5-1	TRBJ2-7	ASSLAPGAGYEQY
14	TRBV27	TRBJ2-2	ASSLYALVGTGELF
11	TRBV7-9	TRBJ2-2	ASSYGTPGELF
18	TRBV4-1	TRBJ1-2	ASSHRDSRVGQGQNYGYT
13	TRBV24-1	TRBJ2-2	ATVPRGRVIGELF
16	TRBV7-9	TRBJ1-3	DSSSGGGAAISGNTIY
12	TRBV5-1	TRBJ1-1	ASSLLGARTEAF
13	TRBV9	TRBJ1-2	ASSVGSPGIYGYT
13	TRBV7-3	TRBJ2-3	ASSEQGVGTDTQY
14	TRBV12-3/TRBV12-4	TRBJ1-1	ASSFTGTGAHTEAF
13	TRBV6-6	TRBJ2-5	ASSLSSGVGETQY
10	TRBV27	TRBJ2-5	ASSPGKQTQY
12	TRBV7-2	TRBJ2-2	ASSSRTDTGELF
13	TRBV7-2	TRBJ2-1	ASRVPAVTYNEQF
14	TRBV3-1	TRBJ2-2	ASSQEAPGAVGKLF
12	TRBV7-2	TRBJ2-5	ASSFARGAETQY
14	TRBV15	TRBJ1-3	ATSRDPRGRGNTIY
11	TRBV12-3/TRBV12-4	TRBJ1-5	ASRSGQDQPQH
13	TRBV6-2/TRBV6-3	TRBJ2-5	ASSYRESWGETQY
12	TRBV5-1	TRBJ2-2	ASSLGTLTGELF
11	TRBV20-1	TRBJ2-2	SAPIRDTGELF
13	TRBV5-4	TRBJ2-5	ASTLGRERGETQY
12	TRBV6-1	TRBJ2-7	ASTPLPGPYEQY